This T cell receptor beta chain is from a study of cytomegalovirus exposure and HLA in healthy donors. The donors belonged to the roughly 120-subject validation cohort, separate from the approximately 700-subject first cohort. To note about this clone: Its antigen is not known.

Study results and limitations: A few of the chains that were CMV-associated were confirmed in vitro to be specific for CMV antigens. Reports showed the classifier diagnosing cytomegalovirus status with high specificity and sensitivity.

Clones were sequenced by immunoSEQ multiplex PCR, and TCRdb holds only the in-frame ones, with some missing. The data show roughly 120,000 clones, 94% seen once. V was cut by 4 bases and J by 0 bases, with 10 bases left in between. The CDR3 is 15 amino acids. Germline V lookup: CDR1 LNHNV, CDR2 YYDKDF (reference sequence). The rearrangement links TRBV15 to TRBJ1-3; D not certain. The sequence was collected from a woman between 18 and 29 years old in good health and CMV-seronegative. Source material: PBMCs. The CDR3, as DNA: TGTGCCACCAGCATGGCAGTCGACTCTGGAAACACCATATATTTT. It codes for CATSMAVDSGNTIYF.